This TCR beta chain was sequenced during a study of blood T cell repertoires in COVID-19. The CDR3 consists of 16 residues. V shed 4 bases and J 0 bases; nucleotides not matched to a gene: 5. In germline, CDR1 is SGHTA, CDR2 FQGNSA. This clone occurred a few times. Original processing methods: Reference gene primer amplification yielded estimated nucleated cell counts. Clones were sequenced by immunoSEQ multiplex PCR, and TCRdb holds only the in-frame ones, with some missing. The V and J calls and the clone size are those of that table, but D and trimming were determined from the DNA. Here the sample spans 180,000 or so clones, about 78% being singletons.

The genes are TRBV7-2 and TRBJ1-3, with TRBD1 identical over 8 bases. The clonotype originates from a woman in her forties or fifties with active or convalescent COVID-19. The sequenced material came from peripheral blood. The CDR3 coding sequence is TGTGCCAGCAGCTCCTCGACAGGGGCCTCTGGAAACACCATATATTTT. It specifies CASSSSTGASGNTIYF.